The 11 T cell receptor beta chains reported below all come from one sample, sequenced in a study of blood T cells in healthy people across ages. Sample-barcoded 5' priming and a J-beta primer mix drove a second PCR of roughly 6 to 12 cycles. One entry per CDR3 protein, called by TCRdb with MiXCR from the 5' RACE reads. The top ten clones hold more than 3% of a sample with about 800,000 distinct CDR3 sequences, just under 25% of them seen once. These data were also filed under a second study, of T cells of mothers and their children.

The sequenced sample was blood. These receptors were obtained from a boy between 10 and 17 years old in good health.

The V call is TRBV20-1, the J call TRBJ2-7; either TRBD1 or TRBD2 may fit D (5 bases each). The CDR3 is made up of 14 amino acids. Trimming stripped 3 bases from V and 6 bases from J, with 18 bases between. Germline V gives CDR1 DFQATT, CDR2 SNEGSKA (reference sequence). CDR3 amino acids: CSASPGPLRGEQYF. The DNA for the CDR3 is TGCAGTGCTAGTCCAGGGCCCCTACGGGGCGAGCAGTACTTC.

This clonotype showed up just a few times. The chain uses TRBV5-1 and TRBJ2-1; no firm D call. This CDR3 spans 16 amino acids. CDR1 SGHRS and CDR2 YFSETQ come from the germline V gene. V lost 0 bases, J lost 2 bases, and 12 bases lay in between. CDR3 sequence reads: CASSLEGASAYNEQFF. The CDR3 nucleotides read TGCGCCAGCAGCTTGGAGGGCGCTTCTGCCTACAATGAGCAGTTCTTC.

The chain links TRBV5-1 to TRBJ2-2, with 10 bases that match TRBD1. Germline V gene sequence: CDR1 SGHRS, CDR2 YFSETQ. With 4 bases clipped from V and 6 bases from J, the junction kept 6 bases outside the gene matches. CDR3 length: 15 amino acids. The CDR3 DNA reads TGCGCCAGCAGCCGGAGACAGGGGGCATCCGGGGAGCTGTTTTTT. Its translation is CASSRRQGASGELFF.

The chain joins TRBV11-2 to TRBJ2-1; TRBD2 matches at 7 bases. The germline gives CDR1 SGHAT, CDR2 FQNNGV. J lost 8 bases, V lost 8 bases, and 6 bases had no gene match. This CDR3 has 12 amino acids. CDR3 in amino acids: CASGGAGHEQFF. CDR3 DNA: TGTGCCAGCGGGGGAGCGGGGCATGAGCAGTTCTTC.

The CDR3 region is CSGRRAGASPRTDTQYF. For the CDR3, the DNA is TGCAGTGGGAGAAGAGCGGGAGCCAGCCCCCGCACAGATACGCAGTATTTT. The chain joins TRBV20-1 to TRBJ2-3, with 8 bases lining up with TRBD2. Germline CDR1 DFQATT, CDR2 SNEGSKA (reference sequence). The CDR3 extends over 17 amino acids. J gave up 1 base and V 7 bases, and 16 bases lay outside the gene matches.

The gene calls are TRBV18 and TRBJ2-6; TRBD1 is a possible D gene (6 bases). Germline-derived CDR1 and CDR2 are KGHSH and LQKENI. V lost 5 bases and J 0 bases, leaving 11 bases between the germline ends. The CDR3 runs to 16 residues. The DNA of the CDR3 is TGTGCCAGCTCAGGACAGAAACTCTCTGGGGCCAACGTCCTGACTTTC. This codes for CASSGQKLSGANVLTF.

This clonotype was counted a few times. The CDR3 region is CSVVAWDRPYEQYF. The CDR3 DNA reads TGCAGCGTTGTCGCCTGGGACAGACCCTACGAGCAGTACTTC. The chain uses TRBV29-1 and TRBJ2-7, with 7 bases aligning to TRBD1. Germline CDR1 and CDR2: SQVTM and ANQGSEA. The ends lost 4 bases at V and 2 bases at J; junction bases unmatched: 8. This CDR3 is 14 amino acids long.

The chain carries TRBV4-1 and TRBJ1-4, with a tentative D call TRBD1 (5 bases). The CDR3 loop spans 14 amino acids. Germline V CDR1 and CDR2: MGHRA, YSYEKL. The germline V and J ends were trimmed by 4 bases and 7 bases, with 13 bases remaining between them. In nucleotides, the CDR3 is TGCGCCAGCAGCCTTCCTGGGGCCGGTGAAAAACTGTTTTTT. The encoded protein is CASSLPGAGEKLFF.

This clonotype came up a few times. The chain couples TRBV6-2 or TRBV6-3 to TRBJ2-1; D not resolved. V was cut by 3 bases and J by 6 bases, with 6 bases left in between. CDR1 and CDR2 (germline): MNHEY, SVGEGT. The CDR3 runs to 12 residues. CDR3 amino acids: CASSYWANEQFF. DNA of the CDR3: TGTGCCAGCAGTTATTGGGCCAATGAGCAGTTCTTC.

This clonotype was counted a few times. The DNA for the CDR3 is TGTGCCAGCAGCGAAGGGACTACCACTAGCACAGATACGCAGTATTTT. This encodes CASSEGTTTSTDTQYF. The chain carries TRBV9 and TRBJ2-3; 7 nucleotides agree with TRBD2. The germline V gene encodes CDR1 SGDLS and CDR2 YYNGEE. The V and J ends lost 3 bases and 0 bases, in that order; junction bases with no gene match: 7. The CDR3 totals 16 residues.

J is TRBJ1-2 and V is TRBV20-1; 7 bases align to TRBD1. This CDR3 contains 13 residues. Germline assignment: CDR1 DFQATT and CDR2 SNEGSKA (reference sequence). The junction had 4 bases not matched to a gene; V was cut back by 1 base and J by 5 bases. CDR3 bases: TGCAGTGCTAGAGTCACAGGGGAATATGGCTACACCTTC. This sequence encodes CSARVTGEYGYTF.